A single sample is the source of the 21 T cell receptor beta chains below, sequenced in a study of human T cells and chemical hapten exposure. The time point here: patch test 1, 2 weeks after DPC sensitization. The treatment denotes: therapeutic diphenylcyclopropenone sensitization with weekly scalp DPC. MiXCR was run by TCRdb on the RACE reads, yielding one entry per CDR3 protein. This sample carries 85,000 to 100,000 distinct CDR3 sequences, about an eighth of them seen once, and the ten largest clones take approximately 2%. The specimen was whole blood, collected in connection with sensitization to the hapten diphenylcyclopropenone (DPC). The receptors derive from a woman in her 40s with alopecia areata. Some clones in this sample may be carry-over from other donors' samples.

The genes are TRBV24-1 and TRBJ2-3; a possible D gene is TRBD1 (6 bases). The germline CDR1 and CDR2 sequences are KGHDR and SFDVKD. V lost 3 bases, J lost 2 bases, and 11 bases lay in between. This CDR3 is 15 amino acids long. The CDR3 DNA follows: TGTGCCACCAGTGATCGCGACAGGATCACAGATACGCAGTATTTT. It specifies CATSDRDRITDTQYF.

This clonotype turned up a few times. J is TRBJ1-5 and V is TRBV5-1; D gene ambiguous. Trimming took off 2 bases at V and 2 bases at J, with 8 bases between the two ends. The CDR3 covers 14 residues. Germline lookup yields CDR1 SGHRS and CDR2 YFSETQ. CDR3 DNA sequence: TGCGCCAGCAGCTTCAATGGGGGCAATCAGCCCCAGCATTTT. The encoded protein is CASSFNGGNQPQHF.

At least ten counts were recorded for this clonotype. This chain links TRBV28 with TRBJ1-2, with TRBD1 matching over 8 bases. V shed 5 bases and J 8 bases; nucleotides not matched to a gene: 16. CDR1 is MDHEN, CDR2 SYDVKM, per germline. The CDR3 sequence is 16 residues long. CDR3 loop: CASSPTPGTGSRGYTF. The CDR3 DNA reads TGTGCCAGCAGTCCCACTCCCGGGACAGGTTCTCGGGGCTACACCTTC.

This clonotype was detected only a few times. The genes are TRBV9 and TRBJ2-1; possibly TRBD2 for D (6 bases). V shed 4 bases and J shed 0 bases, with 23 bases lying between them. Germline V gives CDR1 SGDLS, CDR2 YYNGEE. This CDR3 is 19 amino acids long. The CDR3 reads CASSFPLRGRGSSYNEQFF. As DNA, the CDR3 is TGTGCCAGCAGCTTCCCCTTGCGGGGAAGGGGAAGCTCCTACAATGAGCAGTTCTTC.

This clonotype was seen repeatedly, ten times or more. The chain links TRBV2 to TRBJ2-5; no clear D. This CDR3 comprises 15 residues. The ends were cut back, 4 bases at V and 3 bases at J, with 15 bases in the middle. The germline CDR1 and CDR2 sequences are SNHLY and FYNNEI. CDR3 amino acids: CASSVGQGNKETQYF. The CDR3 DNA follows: TGTGCCAGCAGTGTGGGCCAAGGGAATAAAGAGACCCAGTACTTC.

Written as DNA, the CDR3 is TGTGCCAGCTCACCAAAAAACAGGGCAACCACCGGGGAGCTGTTTTTT. It translates to CASSPKNRATTGELFF. The rearrangement uses TRBV18 and TRBJ2-2; D possibly corresponds to TRBD1 (6 bases). Germline CDR1 KGHSH, CDR2 LQKENI. This CDR3 is built from 16 residues. V was pared by 2 bases and J by 4 bases, with 14 bases between.

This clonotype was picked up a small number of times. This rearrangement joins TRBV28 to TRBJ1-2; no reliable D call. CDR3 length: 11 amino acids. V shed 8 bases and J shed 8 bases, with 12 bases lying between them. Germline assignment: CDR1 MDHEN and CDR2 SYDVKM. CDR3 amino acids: CASRGDDGYTF. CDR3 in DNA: TGTGCCAGCCGGGGTGATGACGGCTACACCTTC.

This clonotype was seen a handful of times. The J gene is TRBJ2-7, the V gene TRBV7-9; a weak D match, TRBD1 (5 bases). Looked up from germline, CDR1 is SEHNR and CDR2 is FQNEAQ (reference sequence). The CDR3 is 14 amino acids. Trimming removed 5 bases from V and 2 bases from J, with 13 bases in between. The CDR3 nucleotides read TGTGCCAGCAGCCGACCGGACAAGCCCTACGAGCAGTACTTC. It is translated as CASSRPDKPYEQYF.

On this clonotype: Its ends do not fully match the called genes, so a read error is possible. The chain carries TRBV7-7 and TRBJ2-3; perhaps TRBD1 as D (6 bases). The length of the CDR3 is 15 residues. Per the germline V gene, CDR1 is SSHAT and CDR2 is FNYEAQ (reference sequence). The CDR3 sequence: CASSLETGSTDTQYF. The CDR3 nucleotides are TGTGCTAGCAGCTTAGAAACAGGGAGCACAGATACGCAGTATTTT.

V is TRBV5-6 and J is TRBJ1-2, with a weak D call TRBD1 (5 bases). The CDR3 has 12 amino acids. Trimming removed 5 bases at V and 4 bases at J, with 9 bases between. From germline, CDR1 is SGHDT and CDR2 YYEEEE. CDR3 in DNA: TGTGCCAGCAGTCTGACAGTCTATGGCTACACCTTC. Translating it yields CASSLTVYGYTF.

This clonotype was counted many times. CDR3 sequence (DNA): TGTGCCAGTAGTACAGGGGTCCAAGAGCCCCAGCATTTT. Translating gives CASSTGVQEPQHF. V and J are TRBV19 and TRBJ1-5, with a possible D match to TRBD1 (6 bases). V was cut by 4 bases and J by 8 bases, with 12 bases left in between. The CDR3 has 13 amino acids. Germline CDR1 LNHDA, CDR2 SQIVND (reference sequence).

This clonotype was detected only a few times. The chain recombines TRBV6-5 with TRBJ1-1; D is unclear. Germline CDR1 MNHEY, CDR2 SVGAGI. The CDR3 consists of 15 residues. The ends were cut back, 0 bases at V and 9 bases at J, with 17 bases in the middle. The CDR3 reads CASSYSPRIQPKAFF. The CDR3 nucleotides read TGTGCCAGCAGTTACTCCCCCAGAATACAACCGAAAGCTTTCTTT.

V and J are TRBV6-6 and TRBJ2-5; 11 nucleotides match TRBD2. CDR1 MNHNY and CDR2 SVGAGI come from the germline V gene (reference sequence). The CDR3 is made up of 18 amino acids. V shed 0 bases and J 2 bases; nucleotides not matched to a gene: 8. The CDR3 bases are TGTGCCAGCAGTTACTCGAGGACCCTAGCGGGAGGTCAAGAGACCCAGTACTTC. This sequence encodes CASSYSRTLAGGQETQYF.

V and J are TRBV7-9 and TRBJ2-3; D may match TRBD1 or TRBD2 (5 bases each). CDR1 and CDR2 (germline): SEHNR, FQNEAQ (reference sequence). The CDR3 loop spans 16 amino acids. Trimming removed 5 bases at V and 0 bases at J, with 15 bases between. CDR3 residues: CASSPSPGPSTDTQYF. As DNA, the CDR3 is TGTGCCAGCAGCCCTTCGCCGGGGCCTAGCACAGATACGCAGTATTTT.

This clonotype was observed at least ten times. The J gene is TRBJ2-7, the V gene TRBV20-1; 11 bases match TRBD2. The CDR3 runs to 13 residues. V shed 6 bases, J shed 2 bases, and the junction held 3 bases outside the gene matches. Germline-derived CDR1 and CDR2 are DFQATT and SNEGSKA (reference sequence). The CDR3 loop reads CSATSGRTYEQYF. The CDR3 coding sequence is TGCAGTGCCACTAGCGGGAGAACCTACGAGCAGTACTTC.

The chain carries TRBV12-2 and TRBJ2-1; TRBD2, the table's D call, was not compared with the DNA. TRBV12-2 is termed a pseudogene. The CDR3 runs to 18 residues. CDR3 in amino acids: CASRSPASGSGSYNEQFF. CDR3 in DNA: TGTGCAAGTCGCTCGCCCGCTAGCGGGAGTGGCTCCTACAATGAGCAGTTCTTC.

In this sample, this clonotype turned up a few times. The CDR3 spells CAISGSGLAGPDTQYF. The CDR3 DNA is TGTGCCATCAGTGGGTCAGGACTAGCGGGGCCAGATACGCAGTATTTT. V and J are TRBV10-3 and TRBJ2-3; 12 bases are shared with TRBD2. Germline V CDR1 and CDR2: ENHRY, SYGVKD. V gave up 4 bases and J gave up 4 bases; unmatched junction bases: 6. The length of the CDR3 is 16 residues.

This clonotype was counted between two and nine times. CDR3 sequence (DNA): TGTGCCAGCAGTTTAGGGTCCCAGGGCGACTACGAGCAGTACTTC. Its protein product is CASSLGSQGDYEQYF. This chain joins TRBV28 and TRBJ2-7; D possibly corresponds to TRBD1 (5 bases). Germline V lookup: CDR1 MDHEN, CDR2 SYDVKM. This CDR3 region has 15 residues. V lost 2 bases to trimming and J lost 3 bases, with 14 bases between them. Drawing the rest from reference TRBV28 and TRBJ2-7, the complete variable domain is DVKVTQSSRYLVKRTGEKVFLECVQDMDHENMFWYRQDPGLGLRLIYFSYDVKMKEKGDIPEGYSVSREKKERFSLILESASTNQTSMYLCASSLGSQGDYEQYFGPGTRLTVT.

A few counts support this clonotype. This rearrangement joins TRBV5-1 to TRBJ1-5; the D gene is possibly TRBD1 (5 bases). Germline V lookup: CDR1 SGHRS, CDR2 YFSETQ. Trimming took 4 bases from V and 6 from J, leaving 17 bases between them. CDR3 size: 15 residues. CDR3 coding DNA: TGCGCCAGCAGCCCCGGCCCAGGGTCGGGTCAGCCCCAGCATTTT. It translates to CASSPGPGSGQPQHF.

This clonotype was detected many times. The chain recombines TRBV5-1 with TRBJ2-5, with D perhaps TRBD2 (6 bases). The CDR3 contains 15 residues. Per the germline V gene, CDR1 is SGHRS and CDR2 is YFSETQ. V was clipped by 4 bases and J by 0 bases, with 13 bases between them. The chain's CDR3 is CASSRFRDYQETQYF. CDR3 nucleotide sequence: TGCGCCAGCAGCAGGTTCCGGGACTACCAAGAGACCCAGTACTTC.

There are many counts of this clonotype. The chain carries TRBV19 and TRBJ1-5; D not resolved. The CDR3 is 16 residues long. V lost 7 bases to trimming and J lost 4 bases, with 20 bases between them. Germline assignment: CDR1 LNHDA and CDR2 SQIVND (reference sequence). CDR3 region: CASTHEGSGKNQPQHF. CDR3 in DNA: TGTGCCAGTACCCACGAGGGATCAGGCAAAAATCAGCCCCAGCATTTT.